This T cell receptor (beta chain) is from a study of blood T cell repertoires in COVID-19. The CDR3 contains 12 residues. Germline V gene data show CDR1 as MDHEN and CDR2 as SYDVKM. Trimming removed 4 bases at V and 7 bases at J, with 11 bases between. Some clones are missing from TCRdb's copy, which holds only in-frame ones; the method was immunoSEQ multiplex PCR. The data contain 100,000 to 150,000 clones, 70% to 90% of them singletons. This receptor was identified in a man aged 45 to 65 with acute or convalescent COVID-19. The rearrangement uses TRBV28 and TRBJ2-7, with D uncertain. Sequenced sample: peripheral blood. The CDR3 loop is CASSSPAEEQYF. As DNA, the CDR3 is TGTGCCAGCAGTTCCCCCGCCGAGGAGCAGTACTTC.